Listed here is a single T cell receptor beta chain. The antigen is not known. PCR primers comprised 60 Vbeta and 13 Jbeta primers. Profiling relied on immunoSEQ multiplex PCR, and the TCRdb table lists in-frame clones only, not all of them. The table has about 150,000 clones, 77% seen once. The sample is drawn from a study of cytomegalovirus exposure and HLA in healthy donors. General observations from the study: With further analysis later on, most CMV-associated TCR beta chains appeared HLA-restricted.

The V gene end was trimmed by 0 bases and the J gene end by 2 bases; junction bases not matched to a gene: 13. Per the germline V gene, CDR1 is SGDLS and CDR2 is YYNGEE. The CDR3 loop spans 19 amino acids. The clonotype comes from a woman under 40 in good health and CMV-seropositive. The chain joins TRBV9 to TRBJ1-5; 8 nucleotides agree with TRBD1. Sequenced: PBMCs. In nucleotides, the CDR3 is TGTGCCAGCAGCGTAGGTATAGGGGCGGACAGGGTTGGCAATCAGCCCCAGCATTTT. It yields the protein CASSVGIGADRVGNQPQHF.